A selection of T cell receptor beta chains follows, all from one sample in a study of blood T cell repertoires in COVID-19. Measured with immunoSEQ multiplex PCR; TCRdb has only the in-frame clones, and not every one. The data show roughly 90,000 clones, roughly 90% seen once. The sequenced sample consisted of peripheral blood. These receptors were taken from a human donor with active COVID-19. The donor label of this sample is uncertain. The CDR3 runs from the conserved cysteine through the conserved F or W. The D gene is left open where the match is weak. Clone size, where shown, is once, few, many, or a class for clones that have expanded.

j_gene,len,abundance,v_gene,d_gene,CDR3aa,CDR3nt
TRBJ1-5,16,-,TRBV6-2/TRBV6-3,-,CASSRDRLRSNQPQHF,TGTGCCAGCAGTCGCGACAGGTTGAGAAGCAATCAGCCCCAGCATTTT
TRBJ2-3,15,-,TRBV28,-,CASSLRTEYTDTQYF,TGTGCCAGCAGTCTTAGGACAGAGTACACAGATACGCAGTATTTT
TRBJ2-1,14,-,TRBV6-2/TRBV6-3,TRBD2,CASSLAGGPDEQFF,TGTGCCAGCAGTCTAGCGGGGGGCCCGGATGAGCAGTTCTTC
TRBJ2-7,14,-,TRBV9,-,CASSVGGAPYEQYF,TGTGCCAGCAGCGTTGGCGGGGCTCCCTACGAGCAGTACTTC
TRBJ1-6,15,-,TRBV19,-,CASSIRSTANSPLHF,TGTGCCAGTAGTATTAGGTCTACAGCTAATTCACCCCTCCACTTT
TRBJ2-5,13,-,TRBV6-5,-,CASRTTGIRTQYF,TGTGCCAGCAGAACTACAGGGATTCGGACCCAGTACTTC
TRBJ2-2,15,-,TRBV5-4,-,CASSLDRPNTGELFF,TGTGCCAGCAGCTTGGACAGGCCGAACACCGGGGAGCTGTTTTTT
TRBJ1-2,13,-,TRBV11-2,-,CASSLVQGNGYTF,TGTGCCAGCAGCTTAGTCCAGGGGAATGGCTACACCTTC
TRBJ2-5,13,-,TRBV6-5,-,CASNDRGLETQYF,TGTGCCAGCAACGACCGGGGACTCGAGACCCAGTACTTC
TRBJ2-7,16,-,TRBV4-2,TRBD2,CASSQGLSGGYYEQYF,TGTGCCAGCAGCCAAGGTCTCAGCGGGGGGTACTACGAGCAGTACTTC
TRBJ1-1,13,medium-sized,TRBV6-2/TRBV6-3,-,CASSPRGNTEAFF,TGTGCCAGCAGTCCCAGGGGGAACACTGAAGCTTTCTTT
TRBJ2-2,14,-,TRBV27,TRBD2,CASSLSGLVGELFF,TGTGCCAGCAGTTTATCGGGACTAGTCGGGGAGCTGTTTTTT
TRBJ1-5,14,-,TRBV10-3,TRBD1,CAISPGQGNQPQHF,TGTGCCATCAGTCCTGGACAGGGAAATCAGCCCCAGCATTTT
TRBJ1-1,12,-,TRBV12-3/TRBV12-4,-,CASSRQATEAFF,TGTGCCAGCAGTAGACAGGCCACTGAAGCTTTCTTT
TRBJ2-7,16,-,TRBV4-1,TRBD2,CASSQGPQRGSYEQYF,TGCGCCAGCAGCCAAGGACCCCAGCGGGGGTCCTACGAGCAGTACTTC
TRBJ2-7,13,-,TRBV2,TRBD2,CASSAGTIYEQYF,TGTGCCAGCAGTGCCGGGACTATCTACGAGCAGTACTTC
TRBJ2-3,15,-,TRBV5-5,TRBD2,CASSPTSGGLNTQYF,TGTGCCAGCAGCCCGACTAGCGGGGGGTTAAATACGCAGTATTTT
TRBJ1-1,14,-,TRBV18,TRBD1,CASSLSQGDTEAFF,TGTGCCAGCTCACTCTCTCAGGGGGACACTGAAGCTTTCTTT
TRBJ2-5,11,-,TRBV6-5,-,CASSTQETQYF,TGTGCCAGCAGTACTCAAGAGACCCAGTACTTC
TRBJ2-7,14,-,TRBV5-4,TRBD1,CASSSGQGVGEQYF,TGTGCCAGCAGCTCTGGGCAGGGGGTGGGCGAGCAGTACTTC
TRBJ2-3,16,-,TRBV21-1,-,CASSKRLAGSTDTQYF,TGTGCCAGCAGCAAGCGACTAGCGGGGAGCACAGATACGCAGTATTTT
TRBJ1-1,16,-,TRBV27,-,CASSSLRQSMGTEAFF,TGTGCCAGCAGTTCCTTACGACAGTCAATGGGCACTGAAGCTTTCTTT
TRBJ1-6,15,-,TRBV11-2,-,CASSPRGSYNSPLHF,TGTGCCAGCAGCCCCCGCGGATCCTATAATTCACCCCTCCACTTT
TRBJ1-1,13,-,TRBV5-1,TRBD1,CASSLSGGTEAFF,TGCGCCAGCAGCTTGTCAGGGGGCACTGAAGCTTTCTTT
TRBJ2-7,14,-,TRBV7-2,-,CASRRGGPTYEQYF,TGTGCCAGCAGGCGCGGGGGCCCAACCTACGAGCAGTACTTC
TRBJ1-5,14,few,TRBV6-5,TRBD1,CASRGQGGNQPQHF,TGTGCCAGCAGGGGACAGGGGGGCAATCAGCCCCAGCATTTT
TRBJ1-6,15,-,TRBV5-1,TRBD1,CASREGTGRNSPLHF,TGCGCCAGCAGGGAGGGGACAGGGCGTAATTCACCCCTCCACTTT
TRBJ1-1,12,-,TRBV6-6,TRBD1,CASTRQGLEAFF,TGTGCCAGCACCAGACAGGGCCTTGAAGCTTTCTTT
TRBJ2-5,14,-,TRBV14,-,CASSRHLGAETQYF,TGTGCCAGCAGCCGTCATTTGGGGGCGGAGACCCAGTACTTC
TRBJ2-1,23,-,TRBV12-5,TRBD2,CASGFKGLPFVASGTSSYNEQFF,TGTGCTAGTGGTTTCAAAGGGTTGCCTTTTGTAGCTAGCGGGACAAGTTCCTACAATGAGCAGTTCTTC
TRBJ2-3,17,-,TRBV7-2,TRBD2,CASSLGGAGGRSDTQYF,TGTGCCAGCAGCTTAGGTGGGGCGGGGGGCCGGTCAGATACGCAGTATTTT
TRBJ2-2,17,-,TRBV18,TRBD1,CASSPRPQGANTGELFF,TGTGCCAGCTCACCAAGACCACAGGGGGCGAACACCGGGGAGCTGTTTTTT
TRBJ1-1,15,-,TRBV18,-,CASSPLPGGDTEAFF,TGTGCCAGCTCACCCCTACCCGGAGGAGACACTGAAGCTTTCTTT
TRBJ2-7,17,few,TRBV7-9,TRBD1,CASSWGQGTTNILEQYF,TGTGCCAGCAGCTGGGGACAGGGAACTACAAACATACTCGAGCAGTACTTC
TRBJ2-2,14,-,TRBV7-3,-,CASSPGRHTGELFF,TGTGCCAGCAGCCCAGGGCGACACACCGGGGAGCTGTTTTTT
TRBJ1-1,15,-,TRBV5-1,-,CASSLEGQPETEAFF,TGCGCCAGCAGCCTAGAAGGACAGCCCGAAACCGAAGCTTTCTTT
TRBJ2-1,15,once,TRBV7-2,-,CASSYGIAAAGEQFF,TGTGCCAGCAGCTATGGAATAGCGGCCGCCGGTGAGCAGTTCTTC
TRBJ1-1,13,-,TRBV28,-,CASSLRSSGGAFF,TGTGCCAGCAGTTTGAGGTCCTCTGGAGGAGCTTTCTTT
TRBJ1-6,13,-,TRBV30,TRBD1,CAWSGQGRAPLHF,TGTGCCTGGAGTGGACAGGGTCGGGCACCCCTCCACTTT
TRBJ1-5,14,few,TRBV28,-,CASSPSGSNQPQHF,TGTGCCAGCAGTCCTTCAGGGAGCAATCAGCCCCAGCATTTT
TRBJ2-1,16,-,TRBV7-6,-,CASSFRGSSSYNEQFF,TGTGCCAGCAGCTTTAGAGGGTCCAGCTCCTACAATGAGCAGTTCTTC
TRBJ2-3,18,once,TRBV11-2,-,CASSLAGNAKGSTDTQYF,TGTGCCAGCAGCTTAGCTGGTAACGCGAAGGGGTCCACAGATACGCAGTATTTT
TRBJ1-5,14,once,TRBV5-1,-,CASSLDGGNQPQHF,TGCGCCAGCAGCTTGGACGGGGGCAATCAGCCCCAGCATTTT
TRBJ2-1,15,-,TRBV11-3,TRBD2,CASSFSGTSSHEQFF,TGTGCCAGCAGCTTTTCCGGGACTAGCAGCCATGAGCAGTTCTTC
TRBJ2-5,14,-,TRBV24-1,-,CATSDPYREETQYF,TGTGCCACCAGTGATCCTTACAGGGAGGAGACCCAGTACTTC
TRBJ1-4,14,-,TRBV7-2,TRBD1,CASSFGGQGEKLFF,TGTGCCAGCAGCTTCGGGGGACAGGGTGAAAAACTGTTTTTT
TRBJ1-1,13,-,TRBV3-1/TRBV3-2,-,CASSQLFNTEAFF,TGTGCCAGCAGCCAACTATTTAACACTGAAGCTTTCTTT
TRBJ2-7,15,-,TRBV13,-,CASSSSGTSAYEQYF,TGTGCCAGCAGCTCCTCCGGGACATCAGCCTACGAGCAGTACTTC
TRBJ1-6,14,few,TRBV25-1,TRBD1,CASSGQGVNSPLHF,TGTGCCAGCAGTGGACAGGGGGTAAATTCACCCCTCCACTTT
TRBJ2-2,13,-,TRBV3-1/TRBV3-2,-,CASSPGTPGELFF,TGTGCCAGCAGCCCCGGGACTCCCGGGGAGCTGTTTTTT
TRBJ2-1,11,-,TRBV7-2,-,CASSSLLEQFF,TGTGCCAGCAGCTCCTTGTTGGAGCAGTTCTTC
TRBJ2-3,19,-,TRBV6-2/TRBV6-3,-,CASSYLRLGEATSTDTQYF,TGTGCCAGCAGTTACCTTAGACTAGGGGAGGCTACTAGCACAGATACGCAGTATTTT
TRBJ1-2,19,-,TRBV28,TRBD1,CASSLKPFRWTGGNYGYTF,TGTGCCAGCAGTTTAAAACCCTTTCGCTGGACAGGGGGCAACTATGGCTACACCTTC
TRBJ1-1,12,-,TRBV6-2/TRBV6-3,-,CASSRGNTEAFF,TGTGCCAGCAGTCGAGGGAACACTGAAGCTTTCTTT
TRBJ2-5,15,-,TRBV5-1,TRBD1,CASTRDRGLGETQYF,TGCGCCAGCACCAGGGACAGGGGACTAGGGGAGACCCAGTACTTC
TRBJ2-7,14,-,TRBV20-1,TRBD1,CSASGQGSGYEQYF,TGCAGTGCTAGTGGACAGGGTTCGGGTTACGAGCAGTACTTC
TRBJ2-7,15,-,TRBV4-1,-,CASSQVLQASYEQYF,TGCGCCAGCAGCCAAGTTCTGCAGGCCTCCTACGAGCAGTACTTC